The sequence of this T cell receptor beta chain was determined in a study of shared clonotypes between healthy human individuals. Study-wide results and caveats: Shared across several donors were about 4.8% of the naive CD4 clonotypes. Some clonotypes were shared by all four sorted-subset donors, while others were not shared. The non-shared ones had lower generation probabilities than the shared ones. Blood alone was sampled, and tissue repertoires likely differ. Naive subsets generally had larger estimated richness than memory subsets.

For this clone: Its antigen is still unknown.

From germline, CDR1 is SEHNR and CDR2 FQNEAQ (reference sequence). Trimming removed 10 bases at V and 5 bases at J, with 15 bases between. This CDR3 spans 12 amino acids. Clones were read by immunoSEQ multiplex PCR, and TCRdb kept only the in-frame ones, dropping some. The sample carries 2 million to 2.5 million clones, approximately 94% recorded once. Cells designated naive CD8 were CD45RO-negative and were positively selected for CCR7, with terminally differentiated effector memory CD45RA+ cells excluded. The sequence was obtained from a man aged 18-30 years in good health. Some clones in this sample may be carry-over from other donors' samples. The chain uses TRBV7-9 and TRBJ2-7, with D uncertain. Material: naive CD8+ T cells from PBMCs. This chain's CDR3 is CATRTGSHEQYF. In nucleotides, the CDR3 is TGTGCCACACGAACGGGTAGTCACGAGCAGTACTTC.